At least ten counts were recorded for the clone carrying this T cell receptor (beta chain). Antigen: not known. Amplification of TCR beta CDR3 regions used RNA transcripts. The first round was an RT-PCR with HTBI primers, and the second round was a multiplex PCR. In TCRdb, the multiplex PCR reads were re-called with MiXCR into one record per CDR3 protein. The sample lists some 150,000 distinct CDR3 sequences, under 45% occurring once. As diagnostic evidence, clinical symptoms, serum thyroxine, TRAb, thyroid ultrasound and orbital computed tomography were relied upon. This entry comes from a study of Graves' ophthalmopathy and Graves' hyperthyroidism. Regarding the study as a whole: An approximately 80% specificity and about 88% sensitivity were achieved by a 13-signature model that separated ophthalmopathy from stable hyperthyroidism. Blood also contained most of the expanded thyroid clonotypes above 0.001 frequency. This model predicted ophthalmopathy progression (sensitivity around 71%, specificity about 72%).

CDR1 is MNHEY and CDR2 is SVGEGT in the germline V gene. This CDR3 is built from 14 residues. Trimming took off 9 bases at V and 0 bases at J, with 11 bases between the two ends. The clonotype was recovered from a man aged 25 to 40 with Graves' ophthalmopathy. Sequencing was carried out using peripheral blood. This chain connects TRBV6-2 or TRBV6-3 to TRBJ2-2; D ambiguous. CDR3 bases: TGTGCCAGTGCTGGACGGCCGAACACCGGGGAGCTGTTTTTT. Its translation: CASAGRPNTGELFF.